Here is one TCR beta chain with its context. The data were taken from a study of blood T cell repertoires in COVID-19. About the study: Material from acute and convalescent COVID-19 was sourced from the United States, Italy and Spain. In each case, the material was cDNA or gDNA derived from T cells, B-cell-depleted T cells, or PBMCs.

In the original workflow: Scientists estimated how many nucleated cells there were by amplifying reference gene primers. Profiling relied on immunoSEQ multiplex PCR, and the TCRdb table lists in-frame clones only, not all of them. The V and J calls and the clone size are those of that table, but D and trimming were determined from the DNA. Among 220,000 or so clones listed, approximately 85% were seen once. The V end lost 0 bases, the J end lost 5 bases, and 13 bases lay between the germline ends. Germline-derived CDR1 and CDR2 are MNHEY and SMNVEV (reference sequence). The CDR3 sequence is 15 residues long. Seattle patients were enrolled while actively infected and followed longitudinally.

The genes are TRBV27 and TRBJ1-1; D remains unclear. Sequencing was performed on peripheral blood. This receptor was identified in an elderly woman with COVID-19, enrolled during active disease. CDR3: CASSLSGRGWTEAFF. CDR3 DNA: TGTGCCAGCAGTTTATCGGGCCGGGGTTGGACTGAAGCTTTCTTT.